The rows below give T cell receptor beta chains drawn from one sample of a study of cytomegalovirus exposure and HLA in healthy donors. The method was immunoSEQ multiplex PCR; TCRdb's version includes in-frame clones alone and lacks a portion of them. The sample has about 200,000 clones. Sequencing was performed on PBMCs. The receptors stem from a girl aged 2 to 10 in good health and CMV-seropositive. The CDR3 runs from the conserved cysteine through the conserved F or W. Each record gives: V gene, CDR3 protein.

V: TRBV6-5; CDR3: CASRLAGGPDTQYF
V: TRBV5-4; CDR3: CASTPSGTGISYEQYF
V: TRBV12-1; CDR3: CASRVGQGGQPQHF
V: TRBV19; CDR3: CASTAGQVNTIYF
V: TRBV28; CDR3: CASSSPQAAYGYTF
V: TRBV7-2; CDR3: CASSTGHPAPEAFF
V: TRBV9; CDR3: CASSSIDRGEAFF
V: TRBV10-3; CDR3: CAISVLAASYNEQFF
V: TRBV14; CDR3: CASRLKANTEAFF
V: TRBV5-6; CDR3: CASTPARGYGYTF
V: TRBV6-4; CDR3: CASSDPPLVYEQYF
V: TRBV7-9; CDR3: CASSFGTGWSGNTIYF
V: TRBV25-1; CDR3: CASSRGEQYF
V: TRBV5-1; CDR3: CASSPRQGRDTEAFF
V: TRBV28; CDR3: CASSPQGLVYGYTF
V: TRBV7-2; CDR3: CASSSGTGSWQPQHF
V: TRBV7-9; CDR3: CASSSAGDSYEQYF
V: TRBV7-9; CDR3: CASRGGNSGNTIYF
V: TRBV9; CDR3: CASSILDRGGNYGYTF
V: TRBV2; CDR3: CAGGARGGEKLFF
V: TRBV13; CDR3: CASSLGTQDTDTQYF
V: TRBV6-4; CDR3: CASTSPGVPYEQYF
V: TRBV27; CDR3: CASSLRGLNQPQHF
V: TRBV10-2; CDR3: CASKGGRGLQETQYF
V: TRBV27; CDR3: CASSSGTALYEQYF
V: TRBV5-4; CDR3: CASSPGLAGESNTGELFF
V: TRBV10-3; CDR3: CAISGRDSAYEQYF
V: TRBV2; CDR3: CASTGQGNTIYF
V: TRBV27; CDR3: CASSLIGTSQISYNEQFF
V: TRBV28; CDR3: CASRTPGQGRTEAFF
V: TRBV5-1; CDR3: CASSLDGGLRAGGPGEQFF
V: TRBV28; CDR3: CAALDRGSRKEQYF
V: TRBV30; CDR3: CAWSVGLAGTYEQYF
V: TRBV9; CDR3: CASSSVVPQLAAFTDTQYF
V: TRBV6-5; CDR3: CASENRETQYF
V: TRBV28; CDR3: CASSDRTGVNTEAFF
V: TRBV7-2; CDR3: CASSLGTHPSTDTQYF
V: TRBV5-1; CDR3: CASSFTNRENTEAFF
V: TRBV19; CDR3: CASSITTGGYEQYF
V: TRBV19; CDR3: CATGTSRGLLYEQYF
V: TRBV7-8; CDR3: CASSLRTSGSPPQETQYF
V: TRBV28; CDR3: CASQTGGRERAFF
V: TRBV7-2; CDR3: CASSFDSTSSYEQYF
V: TRBV2; CDR3: CASRGQGAYNEQFF
V: TRBV5-1; CDR3: CASSSGLAGGGEQFF
V: TRBV18; CDR3: CASSPSDRVRYTF
V: TRBV7-9; CDR3: CASSSKGGVEEQFF
V: TRBV5-5; CDR3: CASSLEGQSSYEQYF
V: TRBV10-3; CDR3: CAIRTNTEAFF
V: TRBV18; CDR3: CASSPPSVKTQYF
V: TRBV6-1; CDR3: CASREGLITYEQYF
V: TRBV5-1; CDR3: CASSSLQGLNTEAFF